A selection of T cell receptor beta chains follows, all from one sample in a study of blood T cell repertoires in COVID-19. Clones were sequenced by immunoSEQ multiplex PCR, and TCRdb holds only the in-frame ones, with some missing. The table records 160,000 or so clones, 80% to 90% of them present only once. The source material was peripheral blood. The receptors originated from a man aged 35 to 55 with acute or convalescent COVID-19. Both conserved end residues are part of each CDR3. D genes are given only for firm matches. Expanded clones are given a class, and other clones once, few, many or no size at all.

NA	NA	TRBV30	TRBJ2-3	CAISTVTSTDTQYF	TGTGCCATATCGACAGTGACTAGCACAGATACGCAGTATTTT
once	NA	TRBV6-6	TRBJ2-1	CASSPTDYNEQFF	TGTGCCAGCAGCCCGACAGACTACAATGAGCAGTTCTTC
once	NA	TRBV3-1/TRBV3-2	TRBJ1-1	CASSQRRGLGTEAFF	TGTGCCAGCAGCCAGCGCCGCGGGCTCGGCACTGAAGCTTTCTTT
NA	TRBD1	TRBV5-4	TRBJ2-2	CASSQGDRGSTGELFF	TGTGCCAGCAGCCAAGGGGACAGGGGGTCCACCGGGGAGCTGTTTTTT
NA	TRBD1	TRBV5-1	TRBJ2-3	CASRAGQGTDTQYF	TGCGCCAGCAGGGCGGGACAGGGGACAGATACGCAGTATTTT
NA	TRBD1	TRBV5-5	TRBJ1-1	CASRRPGQVSHTEAFF	TGTGCCAGCAGGCGTCCGGGACAGGTCTCGCACACTGAAGCTTTCTTT
NA	TRBD1	TRBV29-1	TRBJ2-7	CSVSYPGQGSYEQYF	TGCAGCGTGAGCTACCCCGGACAGGGCTCCTACGAGCAGTACTTC
NA	TRBD1	TRBV11-2	TRBJ2-2	CASSHRDRGAGELFF	TGTGCCAGCAGCCACCGGGACAGGGGAGCCGGGGAGCTGTTTTTT
once	NA	TRBV10-3	TRBJ1-1	CAIGQGTEAFF	TGTGCCATCGGGCAGGGAACTGAAGCTTTCTTT
NA	TRBD1	TRBV30	TRBJ2-5	CAWSVSSGQGQETQYF	TGTGCCTGGAGTGTAAGCTCCGGACAGGGTCAAGAGACCCAGTACTTC
NA	NA	TRBV10-1	TRBJ1-2	CASSESESYGYTF	TGCGCCAGCAGTGAGTCGGAGTCCTATGGCTACACCTTC
NA	TRBD2	TRBV7-9	TRBJ2-1	CASSSSGGPGIHEQFF	TGTGCCAGCAGCTCTAGCGGGGGGCCCGGGATTCATGAGCAGTTCTTC
NA	NA	TRBV28	TRBJ1-2	CAVGRVYGYTF	TGTGCTGTGGGGAGGGTCTATGGCTACACCTTC
NA	NA	TRBV7-9	TRBJ2-4	CASSERENIQYF	TGTGCCAGCAGCGAACGGGAAAACATTCAGTACTTC
NA	NA	TRBV5-1	TRBJ2-1	CASSLMDSRYNEQFF	TGCGCCAGCAGCTTGATGGACTCGAGGTACAATGAGCAGTTCTTC
few	TRBD1	TRBV27	TRBJ1-3	CASSSGGAGNTIYF	TGTGCCAGCAGTTCAGGGGGCGCTGGAAACACCATATATTTT
NA	TRBD2	TRBV3-1/TRBV3-2	TRBJ2-1	CASSQAPSSGGGYNEQFF	TGTGCCAGCAGCCAGGCCCCTTCTAGCGGGGGGGGATACAATGAGCAGTTCTTC
NA	TRBD1	TRBV4-1	TRBJ1-5	CASSQGDRGGNQPQHF	TGCGCCAGCAGCCAAGGGGACAGGGGCGGCAATCAGCCCCAGCATTTT
NA	NA	TRBV11-2	TRBJ2-7	CASSLSWREDEQYF	TGTGCCAGCAGCTTATCGTGGAGGGAGGACGAGCAGTACTTC
few	NA	TRBV30	TRBJ2-7	CAWRVGGDYFYEQYF	TGTGCCTGGAGAGTAGGGGGGGACTATTTCTACGAGCAGTACTTC
NA	NA	TRBV24-1	TRBJ1-3	CATSEGSSGNTIYF	TGTGCCACCAGTGAGGGCTCCTCTGGAAACACCATATATTTT
NA	NA	TRBV5-1	TRBJ2-2	CASGIKGDTGELFF	TGCGCCAGCGGTATAAAGGGAGACACCGGGGAGCTGTTTTTT